What follows is one T cell receptor (beta chain) and its context. The data were obtained in a study of cytotoxic CD8 clonotypes in ibrutinib-treated CLL. Here immunoSEQ multiplex PCR was the method, and the copy in TCRdb shows in-frame clones only, minus some. Among approximately 280,000 clones, roughly 76% were seen once, and the ten largest hold roughly 5.7%. Germline loops: CDR1 SGDLS, CDR2 YYNGEE. The CDR3 covers 14 residues. V lost 4 bases to trimming and J lost 2 bases, with 11 bases between them. This receptor was obtained from a human donor with chronic lymphocytic leukemia. This chain connects TRBV9 to TRBJ2-3, with unresolved D. Sequencing was performed on PBMCs, taken at disease progression, from a patient treated with ibrutinib. The CDR3 protein is CASSPRTFTDTQYF. CDR3 DNA sequence: TGTGCCAGCAGCCCGCGGACCTTCACAGATACGCAGTATTTT.